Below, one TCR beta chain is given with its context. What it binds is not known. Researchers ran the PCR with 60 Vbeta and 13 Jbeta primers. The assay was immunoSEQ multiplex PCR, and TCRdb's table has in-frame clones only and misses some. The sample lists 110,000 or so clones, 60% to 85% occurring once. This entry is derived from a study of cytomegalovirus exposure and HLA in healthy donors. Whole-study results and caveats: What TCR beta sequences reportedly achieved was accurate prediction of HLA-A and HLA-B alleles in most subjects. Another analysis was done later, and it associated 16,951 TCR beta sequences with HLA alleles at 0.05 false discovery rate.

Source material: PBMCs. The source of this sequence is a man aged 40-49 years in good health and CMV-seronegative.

Here the CDR3 DNA reads TGCGCCAGCAGCAGTGTGGGGGCAGGAGAGCAGTTCTTC. It translates to CASSSVGAGEQFF. The V gene is TRBV5-1, the J gene TRBJ2-1, with D perhaps TRBD1 (6 bases). Between the trimmed V and J ends, which lost 4 bases and 10 bases, there was a span of 15 bases. The CDR3 extends over 13 amino acids. Germline-derived CDR1 and CDR2 are SGHRS and YFSETQ.